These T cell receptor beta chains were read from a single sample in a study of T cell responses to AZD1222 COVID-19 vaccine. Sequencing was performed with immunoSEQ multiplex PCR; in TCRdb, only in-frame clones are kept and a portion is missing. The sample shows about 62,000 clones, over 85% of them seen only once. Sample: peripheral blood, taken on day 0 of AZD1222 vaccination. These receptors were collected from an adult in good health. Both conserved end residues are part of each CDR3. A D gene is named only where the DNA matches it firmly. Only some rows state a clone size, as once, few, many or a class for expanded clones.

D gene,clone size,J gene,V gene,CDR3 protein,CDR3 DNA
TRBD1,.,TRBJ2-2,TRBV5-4,CASSSGQATGELFF,TGTGCCAGCAGCTCGGGACAGGCCACCGGGGAGCTGTTTTTT
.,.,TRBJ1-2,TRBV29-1,CSVGRGNYGYTF,TGCAGCGTTGGGAGGGGAAACTATGGCTACACCTTC
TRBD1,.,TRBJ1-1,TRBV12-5,CASGLRTGHTEAFF,TGTGCTAGTGGTTTGCGGACAGGGCACACTGAAGCTTTCTTT
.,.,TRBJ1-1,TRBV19,CASSTMGTEAFF,TGTGCCAGTAGTACGATGGGAACTGAAGCTTTCTTT
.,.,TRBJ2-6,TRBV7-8,CASSLNPGRTGANVLTF,TGTGCCAGCAGCTTAAACCCGGGGAGGACTGGGGCCAACGTCCTGACTTTC
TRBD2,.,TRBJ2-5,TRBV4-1,CASSSLAGAVGETQYF,TGCGCCAGCAGCTCACTAGCGGGGGCAGTTGGAGAGACCCAGTACTTC
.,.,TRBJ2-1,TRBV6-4,CASSVGTNEQFF,TGTGCCAGCAGTGTTGGGACCAATGAGCAGTTCTTC
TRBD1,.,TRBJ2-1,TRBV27,CASSLRDRARNEQFF,TGTGCCAGCAGTTTACGGGACAGGGCTCGAAATGAGCAGTTCTTC
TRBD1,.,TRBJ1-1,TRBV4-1,CASSPHGQGASEAFF,TGCGCCAGCAGCCCCCATGGACAGGGGGCTTCTGAAGCTTTCTTT
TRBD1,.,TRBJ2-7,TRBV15,CATSRTTGGRNEQYF,TGTGCCACCAGCAGAACGACAGGGGGCAGGAACGAGCAGTACTTC
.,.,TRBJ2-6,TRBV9,CASSVVVSGANVLTF,TGTGCCAGCAGCGTAGTGGTCTCTGGGGCCAACGTCCTGACTTTC
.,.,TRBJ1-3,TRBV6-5,CASSYSPGITGNTIYF,TGTGCCAGCAGTTACTCTCCCGGGATTACGGGAAACACCATATATTTT
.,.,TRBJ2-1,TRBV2,CASRSTGRGSKFF,TGTGCCAGCCGTAGTACAGGGCGCGGGTCTAAGTTCTTC
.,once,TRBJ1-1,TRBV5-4,CASSLGGGPTEAFF,TGTGCCAGCAGCTTGGGCGGGGGCCCCACTGAAGCTTTCTTT
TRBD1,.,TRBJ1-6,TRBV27,CASSLPRDRKDSPLHF,TGTGCCAGCAGTTTGCCCCGGGACAGGAAGGATTCACCCCTCCACTTT
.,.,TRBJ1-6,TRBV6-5,CASSLRGAGDSPLHF,TGTGCCAGCAGTCTCCGCGGGGCTGGGGATTCACCCCTCCACTTT
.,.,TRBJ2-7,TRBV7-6,CASSLGGVSYEQYF,TGTGCCAGCAGCTTAGGGGGCGTTTCCTACGAGCAGTACTTC
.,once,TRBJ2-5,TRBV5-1,CASSLVVSAGIQETQYF,TGCGCCAGCAGCTTGGTAGTTAGCGCGGGGATCCAAGAGACCCAGTACTTC
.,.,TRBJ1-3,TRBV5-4,CASSLGQSSGNTIYF,TGTGCCAGCAGCTTGGGGCAAAGCTCTGGAAACACCATATATTTT
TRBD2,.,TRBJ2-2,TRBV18,CASSPPGLAGNTGELFF,TGTGCCAGCTCACCACCGGGCCTAGCGGGAAACACCGGGGAGCTGTTTTTT
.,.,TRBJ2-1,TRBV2,CASTIRGGYLNEQFF,TGTGCCAGCACCATTCGTGGTGGCTATCTCAATGAGCAGTTCTTC
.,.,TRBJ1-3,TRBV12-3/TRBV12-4,CASSNRNTIYF,TGTGCCAGCAGTAATAGGAACACCATATATTTT
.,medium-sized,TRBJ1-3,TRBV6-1,CASSDGVSGNTIYF,TGTGCCAGCAGTGACGGGGTCTCTGGAAACACCATATATTTT
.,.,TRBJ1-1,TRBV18,CASSPLGIEAFF,TGTGCCAGCTCACCTCTGGGGATTGAAGCTTTCTTT
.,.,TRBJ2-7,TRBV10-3,CATRERAYEQYF,TGTGCCACACGGGAACGCGCCTACGAGCAGTACTTC
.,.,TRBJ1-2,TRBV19,CASNTGEGRYGYTF,TGTGCCAGTAATACAGGAGAGGGTAGATATGGCTACACCTTC
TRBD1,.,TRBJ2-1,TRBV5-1,CASSLRGHEQFF,TGCGCCAGCAGCCTCAGGGGGCATGAGCAGTTCTTC
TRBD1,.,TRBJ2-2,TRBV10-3,CATRDSSESGELFF,TGTGCCACAAGGGACAGCTCGGAATCCGGGGAGCTGTTTTTT
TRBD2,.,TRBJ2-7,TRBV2,CASRGRGGSSSYEQYF,TGTGCCAGCAGAGGACGGGGGGGATCGAGCTCCTACGAGCAGTACTTC
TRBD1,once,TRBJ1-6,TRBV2,CASSGQGRVSPLHF,TGTGCCAGCAGTGGACAGGGGAGGGTCTCACCCCTCCACTTT
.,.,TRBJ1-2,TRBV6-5,CASSYSGEGGYGYTF,TGTGCCAGCAGTTACTCAGGGGAAGGGGGCTATGGCTACACCTTC
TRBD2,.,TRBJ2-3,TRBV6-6,CASRSGGTDTQYF,TGTGCCAGCAGGAGCGGGGGCACAGATACGCAGTATTTT
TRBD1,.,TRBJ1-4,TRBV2,CASSEDRGRSEKLFF,TGTGCCAGCAGCGAGGACAGGGGGCGTTCTGAAAAACTGTTTTTT
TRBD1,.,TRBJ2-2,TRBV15,CATSRGTGRGNTGELFF,TGTGCCACCAGCAGAGGGACAGGGCGGGGGAACACCGGGGAGCTGTTTTTT
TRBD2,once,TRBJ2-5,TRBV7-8,CASSLGGGAIRETQYF,TGTGCCAGCAGCTTAGGCGGGGGGGCCATTAGAGAGACCCAGTACTTC
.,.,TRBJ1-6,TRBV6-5,CASMGPYNSPLHF,TGTGCCAGCATGGGGCCTTATAATTCACCCCTCCACTTT
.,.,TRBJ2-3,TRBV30,CAWSELSTDTQYF,TGTGCCTGGAGTGAACTGAGCACAGATACGCAGTATTTT
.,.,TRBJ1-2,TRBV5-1,CASSLGSGRNYGYTF,TGCGCCAGCAGCTTGGGATCGGGGCGAAACTATGGCTACACCTTC
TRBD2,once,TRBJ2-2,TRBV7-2,CASSSIAGAPGELFF,TGTGCCAGCAGCTCAATAGCGGGGGCCCCCGGGGAGCTGTTTTTT
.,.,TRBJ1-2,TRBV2,CASSATGNYGYTF,TGTGCCAGCAGCGCGACGGGGAACTATGGCTACACCTTC
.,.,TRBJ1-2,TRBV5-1,CASSYLVNNNYGYTF,TGCGCCAGCAGCTACCTAGTTAATAATAACTATGGCTACACCTTC
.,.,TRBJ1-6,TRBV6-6,CASSSGLNNSPLHF,TGTGCCAGCAGTTCTGGGCTGAATAATTCACCCCTCCACTTT
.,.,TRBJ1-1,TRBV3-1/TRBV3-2,CASSPRGLNTEAFF,TGTGCCAGCAGCCCAAGAGGGCTGAACACTGAAGCTTTCTTT
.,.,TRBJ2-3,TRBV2,CASNEVLSTDTQYF,TGTGCCAGCAATGAGGTCCTCAGCACAGATACGCAGTATTTT
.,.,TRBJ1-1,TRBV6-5,CASSYSGGETEAFF,TGTGCCAGCAGTTACTCAGGGGGGGAGACTGAAGCTTTCTTT
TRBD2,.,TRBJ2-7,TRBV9,CASSYTGGSDEQYF,TGTGCCAGCAGTTACACGGGGGGTTCGGACGAGCAGTACTTC
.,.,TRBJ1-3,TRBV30,CAWSVGGAMSSGNTIYF,TGTGCCTGGAGTGTAGGGGGGGCCATGAGCTCTGGAAACACCATATATTTT
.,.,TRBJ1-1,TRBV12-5,CASGRVGDTEAFF,TGTGCTAGTGGTCGAGTGGGAGATACTGAAGCTTTCTTT
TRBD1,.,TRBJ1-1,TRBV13,CASSLDRGNTEAFF,TGTGCCAGCAGCTTAGACAGGGGGAACACTGAAGCTTTCTTT
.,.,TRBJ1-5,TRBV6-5,CASSSKGRGRGQPQHF,TGTGCCAGCAGTTCAAAGGGTCGGGGGCGAGGTCAGCCCCAGCATTTT
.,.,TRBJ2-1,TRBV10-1,CASSESGPPRNEQFF,TGCGCCAGCAGTGAGTCGGGACCCCCGAGGAATGAGCAGTTCTTC
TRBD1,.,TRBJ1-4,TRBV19,CASSPWTGGAATNEKLFF,TGTGCCAGTAGTCCGTGGACAGGGGGCGCAGCAACTAATGAAAAACTGTTTTTT
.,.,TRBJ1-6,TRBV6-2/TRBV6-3,CASSYSKWQGRSYNSPLHF,TGTGCCAGCAGTTACTCGAAGTGGCAGGGGCGATCCTATAATTCACCCCTCCACTTT
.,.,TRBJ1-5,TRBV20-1,CSASSGWVNQPQHF,TGCAGTGCTAGTTCCGGGTGGGTCAATCAGCCCCAGCATTTT
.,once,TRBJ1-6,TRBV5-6,CASSLALGSGSPLHF,TGTGCCAGCAGCTTGGCTCTTGGATCGGGGTCACCCCTCCACTTT
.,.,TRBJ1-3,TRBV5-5,CASSLKYRQDGNTIYF,TGTGCCAGCAGCTTGAAGTATCGACAGGATGGAAACACCATATATTTT
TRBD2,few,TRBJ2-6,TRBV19,CASSIAGLAENSGANVLTF,TGTGCCAGTAGTATAGCTGGACTAGCGGAAAACTCTGGGGCCAACGTCCTGACTTTC
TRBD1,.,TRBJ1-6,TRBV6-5,CASSLDRVYSPLHF,TGTGCCAGCAGTTTGGACAGGGTCTATTCACCCCTCCACTTT
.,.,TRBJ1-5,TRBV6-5,CASSYSIRNQPQHF,TGTGCCAGCAGTTACTCGATCCGCAATCAGCCCCAGCATTTT
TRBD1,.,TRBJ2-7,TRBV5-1,CASSYRTGPSEQYF,TGCGCCAGCAGCTATCGGACAGGCCCCTCGGAGCAGTACTTC